These 27 T cell receptor beta chains were all obtained from the same sample, sequenced in a study of vaccination and CD4 T cells after COVID-19. With the Oncomine TCR Beta short-read assay, DNA from cultured CD4+ T cells was sequenced. TCRdb ran MiXCR on the PCR reads and lists one entry per CDR3 protein. Of fewer than 15,000 distinct CDR3 sequences listed, roughly 30% were seen once; the top ten hold about 15%. Treatment reported: approximately 11-day PBMC culture with coronavirus spike peptide pools or control peptides (ViraFEST assay). No antigen is known for these receptors. The sample consisted of cultured CD4+ T cells from blood. These receptors originate from a human donor with COVID-19.

The sample holds a few counts of this clonotype. This chain joins TRBV6-2 or TRBV6-3 and TRBJ2-2; weak D call: TRBD2 (7 bases). Germline CDR1 is MNHEY and CDR2 is SVGEGT. The V and J ends lost 4 bases and 1 base respectively, with 10 bases between them. There are 15 residues in the CDR3. This CDR3 is CASSSGGRNTGELFF. The CDR3 nucleotides read TGTGCCAGCAGTTCGGGGGGCCGGAACACCGGGGAGCTGTTTTTT.

This clonotype is labeled as medium-sized. The chain uses TRBV7-8 and TRBJ1-6, with 9 bases lining up with TRBD1. The ends lost 5 bases at V and 9 bases at J; junction bases unmatched: 14. This CDR3 comprises 17 residues. Per the germline V gene, CDR1 is SGHVS and CDR2 is FQNEAQ. The CDR3 DNA reads as TGTGCCAGCAGCGACCGGGACAGGGTTCTTACCACTTCACCCCTCCACTTT. Its translation is CASSDRDRVLTTSPLHF.

This clonotype was observed a handful of times. V and J are TRBV7-9 and TRBJ1-6; 9 bases match TRBD1. The V gene end was trimmed by 5 bases and the J gene end by 9 bases; junction bases not matched to a gene: 11. Looked up from germline, CDR1 is SEHNR and CDR2 is FQNEAQ (reference sequence). This CDR3 contains 16 residues. CDR3 in DNA: TGTGCCAGCAGCCCCGATTCGGGACAGGGCGGTTCACCCCTCCACTTT. Protein product: CASSPDSGQGGSPLHF.

This clonotype was counted a single time. V is TRBV7-2 and J is TRBJ2-6; 9 positions match TRBD2. The junction had 11 bases not matched to a gene; V was cut back by 7 bases and J by 4 bases. The CDR3 length is 17 residues. Per germline, CDR1 SGHTA and CDR2 FQGNSA. The CDR3 reads CASTPSGNQPGANVLTF. CDR3 sequence (DNA): TGTGCCAGCACCCCTAGCGGGAATCAGCCCGGGGCCAACGTCCTGACTTTC.

The chain is built from TRBV6-5 and TRBJ2-7, with D hard to call. The germline V and J ends were trimmed by 0 bases and 1 base, with 4 bases remaining between them. The CDR3 spans 13 residues. The V gene's germline CDR1 is MNHEY and CDR2 SVGAGI. The CDR3 loop is CASSYSTSYEQYF. For the CDR3, the DNA is TGTGCCAGCAGTTACTCCACTTCCTACGAGCAGTACTTC.

The chain joins TRBV5-1 to TRBJ1-1; 8 nucleotides align to TRBD1. Germline V gene data show CDR1 as SGHRS and CDR2 as YFSETQ. This CDR3 has 14 residues. Unmatched junction bases numbered 4, after V lost 5 bases and J lost 1 base. This chain's CDR3 is CASRTGTGNTEAFF. The CDR3 DNA reads as TGCGCCAGCAGAACCGGGACAGGGAACACTGAAGCTTTCTTT.

This clonotype was detected a few times. V is TRBV10-3 and J is TRBJ1-5; D is undetermined. The germline gives CDR1 ENHRY, CDR2 SYGVKD. CDR3 length equals 16 residues. Trimming shortened V by 3 bases and J by 3 bases, and 15 bases separated the two germline ends. The CDR3 DNA sequence: TGTGCCATCAGTGACCCCGGGGAGGGAGACAATCAGCCCCAGCATTTT. Protein: CAISDPGEGDNQPQHF.

A few counts support this clonotype. The V gene is TRBV7-8, the J gene TRBJ1-4; TRBD1 matches 7 bases. Trimming cost V 5 bases and J 4 bases; bases outside gene matches: 7. CDR1 and CDR2 from the germline V gene are SGHVS and FQNEAQ. The CDR3 covers 15 residues. DNA for the CDR3: TGTGCCAGCAGCCAGCGGGACAGCGTTAATGAAAAACTGTTTTTT. Protein sequence: CASSQRDSVNEKLFF.

This clonotype was seen a few times. The V call is TRBV6-1, the J call TRBJ2-2; a weak D match, TRBD2 (5 bases). The V gene's germline CDR1 is MNHNS and CDR2 SASEGT. V was trimmed by 6 bases and J by 4 bases, leaving 18 bases between them. This CDR3 has 16 amino acids. This CDR3 is CASSRGPLPGTGELFF. CDR3 nucleotides: TGTGCCAGCAGCCGCGGGCCCCTCCCCGGCACCGGGGAGCTGTTTTTT.

This clonotype is deemed medium-sized (0.01 to 0.1%). This CDR3 is CASSPPGGTNEKLFF. CDR3 coding DNA: TGTGCCAGCAGCCCCCCCGGGGGCACTAATGAAAAACTGTTTTTT. The chain couples TRBV7-9 to TRBJ1-4; possible D gene TRBD1, 6 bases. Germline CDR1 and CDR2: SEHNR and FQNEAQ (reference sequence). V was clipped by 5 bases and J by 2 bases, with 12 bases between them. The CDR3 runs to 15 residues.

This rearrangement joins TRBV7-2 to TRBJ2-6; D is unclear. This CDR3 region has 15 residues. CDR1 and CDR2 (germline): SGHTA, FQGNSA. Trimming left V 1 base short and J 2 bases short, with 6 bases between. This CDR3 reads CASSLVVTGANVLTF. CDR3 in DNA: TGTGCCAGCAGCTTAGTGGTGACTGGGGCCAACGTCCTGACTTTC.

This sequence joins TRBV7-2 and TRBJ1-6, with D tentatively TRBD1 (5 bases). The CDR3 has 16 residues. Trimming took off 0 bases at V and 9 bases at J, with 15 bases between the two ends. Per the germline V gene, CDR1 is SGHTA and CDR2 is FQGNSA. CDR3 loop: CASSLAGQGLGSPLHF. CDR3 DNA sequence: TGTGCCAGCAGCTTAGCGGGGCAGGGTCTTGGTTCACCCCTCCACTTT.

This clonotype has a handful of counts. The chain couples TRBV29-1 to TRBJ2-7; tentatively, D is TRBD2 (6 bases). The V and J ends lost 6 bases and 4 bases respectively, with 10 bases between them. Germline CDR1 and CDR2: SQVTM and ANQGSEA. CDR3 size: 11 residues. For the CDR3, the DNA is TGCAGCGTGGGACGGGGGTACGAGCAGTACTTC. This translates into CSVGRGYEQYF.

The sample holds a few counts of this clonotype. The rearrangement links TRBV4-2 to TRBJ1-1; maybe TRBD1 (6 bases). The germline CDR1 and CDR2 sequences are LGHNA and YNFKEQ. CDR3 length: 13 residues. V was shortened by 4 bases and J by 7 bases, with 13 bases between the two germline ends. The CDR3 sequence is CASSLRLDSEAFF. In DNA, the CDR3 is TGTGCCAGCAGCCTCCGTTTGGACAGTGAAGCTTTCTTT.

This clonotype was detected only a few times. The chain carries TRBV5-1 and TRBJ2-7, with 8 positions matching TRBD1. In germline, CDR1 is SGHRS, CDR2 YFSETQ. The junction had 13 bases not matched to a gene; V was cut back by 5 bases and J by 6 bases. CDR3 size: 15 residues. As DNA, the CDR3 is TGCGCCAGCAGTTTGCGGACAGGGACCTCGGCCGAGCAGTACTTC. Its protein product is CASSLRTGTSAEQYF.

The rearrangement joins TRBV4-2 to TRBJ2-1, with 11 bases matching TRBD2. This CDR3 spans 17 amino acids. V shed 1 base and J 7 bases; nucleotides not matched to a gene: 9. In germline, CDR1 is LGHNA, CDR2 YNFKEQ. CDR3 protein: CASSQGIAGGPGNEQFF. CDR3 nucleotide sequence: TGTGCCAGCAGCCAAGGGATAGCGGGGGGGCCGGGGAATGAGCAGTTCTTC.

On this clonotype itself: Given a far larger clone just one base away, this is likely a sequencing read error. The rearrangement uses TRBV20-1 and TRBJ2-7; tentatively, D is TRBD2 (5 bases). The better agreement between TRBJ2-5 and the DNA end casts doubt on the J call. The CDR3 loop spans 12 amino acids. Germline CDR1 DFQATT, CDR2 SNEGSKA (reference sequence). DNA for the CDR3: TGCAGTGCCTGCCCCCTAGCCGAGACCCAGTACTTC. It yields the protein CSACPLAETQYF.

The chain employs TRBV4-1 and TRBJ1-5; no definite D call. The CDR3 totals 15 residues. Trimming took off 2 bases at V and 2 bases at J, with 10 bases between the two ends. CDR1 and CDR2 (germline): MGHRA, YSYEKL. CDR3: CASSQREVGNQPQHF. The CDR3 bases are TGCGCCAGCAGCCAACGGGAAGTTGGCAATCAGCCCCAGCATTTT.

There are a few counts of this clonotype. The rearrangement links TRBV20-1 to TRBJ2-7; D possibly corresponds to TRBD1 (5 bases). Per germline, CDR1 DFQATT and CDR2 SNEGSKA (reference sequence). CDR3 length: 14 amino acids. The ends were cut back, 4 bases at V and 2 bases at J, with 15 bases in the middle. CDR3 protein: CSANVGVLTYEQYF. The CDR3 nucleotides are TGCAGTGCTAATGTAGGGGTGCTGACCTACGAGCAGTACTTC.

V usage is TRBV20-1 and J usage is TRBJ2-2; D remains ambiguous. Trimming pared 7 bases from V and 4 bases from J, leaving 16 bases between. CDR1 is DFQATT, CDR2 SNEGSKA, per germline (reference sequence). This CDR3 region has 14 residues. The CDR3 nucleotides read TGCAGTGGGGTGATGGGCCCGCGCACCGGGGAGCTGTTTTTT. Translating gives CSGVMGPRTGELFF.

The V and J genes are TRBV6-1 and TRBJ1-3; 9 bases line up with TRBD1. The CDR3 is made up of 16 amino acids. Trimming took 7 bases from V and 6 from J; bases not matched to a gene: 13. Per the germline V gene, CDR1 is MNHNS and CDR2 is SASEGT. The CDR3 here is CASTKTGQGMENTIYF. The CDR3, as DNA: TGTGCCAGCACCAAAACGGGACAGGGAATGGAAAACACCATATATTTT.

A remark on this clonotype: One junction end does not reproduce the germline sequence, and a read error may be involved. The chain uses TRBV20-1 and TRBJ1-3; unclear D gene. This CDR3 has 13 residues. Germline V lookup: CDR1 DFQATT, CDR2 SNEGSKA (reference sequence). The CDR3 bases are TGCAGTGTGAGGATTTCCTCTGAAAACACCATATATTTT. Translating gives CSVRISSENTIYF.

In its sample, this clonotype was seen a few times. The chain combines TRBV5-4 with TRBJ1-1, with 10 bases lining up with TRBD1. Trimming cost V 4 bases and J 1 base; bases outside gene matches: 4. Germline loops: CDR1 SGHNT, CDR2 YYREEE (reference sequence). The CDR3 is 15 amino acids. The CDR3 nucleotides read TGTGCCAGCAGCCCGCGACAGGGGGCGAACACTGAAGCTTTCTTT. Its protein product is CASSPRQGANTEAFF.

The chain joins TRBV20-1 to TRBJ2-5; the D gene is possibly TRBD2 (5 bases). Germline CDR1 DFQATT, CDR2 SNEGSKA (reference sequence). This CDR3 has 13 amino acids. Trimming left V 4 bases short and J 5 bases short, with 14 bases between. CDR3 in DNA: TGCAGTGCTAATTGGGAGACTACGGAGACCCAGTACTTC. Translated, it gives CSANWETTETQYF.

In DNA form, the CDR3 reads TGTGCCAGCAGCCTTATCGGGACAGTAGAAGCTTTCTTT. This gives the protein CASSLIGTVEAFF. This chain uses TRBV5-6 with TRBJ1-1; 7 nucleotides match TRBD1. Germline V CDR1 and CDR2: SGHDT, YYEEEE. This CDR3 has 13 residues. The trim removed 4 bases at V and 8 bases at J, leaving 8 bases unmatched.

By share of the sample, this clonotype is medium-sized. This sequence joins TRBV4-1 and TRBJ2-7; 13 bases match TRBD2. CDR3 length: 15 residues. The ends lost 1 base at V and 4 bases at J; junction bases unmatched: 1. Germline CDR1 MGHRA, CDR2 YSYEKL. The CDR3, as DNA: TGCGCCAGCAGCCAAGGGACTAGCGGGGGATACGAGCAGTACTTC. Encoded protein: CASSQGTSGGYEQYF.

J is TRBJ2-3 and V is TRBV20-1, with D perhaps matching TRBD1 (5 bases). The V gene's germline CDR1 is DFQATT and CDR2 SNEGSKA (reference sequence). The CDR3 sequence is 14 residues long. The V end lost 1 base, the J end lost 12 bases, and 20 bases lay between the germline ends. In nucleotides, the CDR3 is TGCAGTGCTAGAGTAAGACAGCAGGCCACCCACCAGTATTTT. Its protein is CSARVRQQATHQYF.